The entry that follows covers one TCR beta chain sequence. The antigen remains unidentified. Germline values: CDR1 SGHRS, CDR2 YFSETQ. V was pared by 2 bases and J by 4 bases, with 10 bases between. The length of the CDR3 is 14 residues. TCRdb fed the 5' RACE reads into MiXCR, producing one record per CDR3 protein. The table has almost 600,000 distinct CDR3 sequences, roughly 13% seen once; the top ten hold around an eighth. This sample is drawn from a study of T cells after yellow fever vaccination. Whole-study results and caveats: Clones from primary vaccination mostly reappeared after the booster (roughly 97% CD4, roughly 87% CD8).

The chain couples TRBV5-1 to TRBJ2-1; weak D call: TRBD1 (5 bases). This TCR was recovered from a man younger than 45 who received the YFV17D yellow fever vaccine. Sample: PBMCs, taken on the day of the yellow fever booster vaccination. In nucleotides, the CDR3 is TGCGCCAGCAGCTTTGTCGACAGTTACAATGAGCAGTTCTTC. It encodes CASSFVDSYNEQFF.